What follows describes a single TCR beta chain. Antigen specificity is unknown. Germline assignment: CDR1 SSHAT and CDR2 FNYEAQ (reference sequence). Trimming took 3 bases from V and 2 from J, leaving 12 bases between them. CDR3 length equals 15 residues. Total RNA extracted from each sample amounted to at least 6 micrograms. With a J-beta primer mix and a sample-barcoded 5' primer, a second PCR ran about 6 to 11 cycles. TCRdb used MiXCR to reprocess the 5' RACE reads, holding one entry per CDR3 protein. Of roughly 800,000 distinct CDR3 sequences listed, roughly 64% are singletons. The entry originates in a study of blood T cells in healthy people across ages. Study observations and caveats: PBMCs left unsorted prevented a conclusive naive versus antigen-experienced comparison.

The source of this sequence is a man younger than 45 in good health. V is TRBV7-7 and J is TRBJ2-3; a possible D gene is TRBD2 (6 bases). The sample consisted of blood. The CDR3 spells CASSLAPGDTDTQYF. CDR3 DNA: TGTGCCAGCAGCTTGGCTCCGGGGGACACAGATACGCAGTATTTT.